One and the same sample provided the 24 T cell receptor beta chains below, sequenced in a study of T cell repertoires in cytomegalovirus infection. The antigens of these receptors remain unknown. TCRdb re-called the reads through MiXCR, storing one row per CDR3 protein. The sample contains hundreds of thousands of distinct CDR3 sequences, 32% of which appear only once. Sequenced here: cultured CD8+ T cells from PBMCs, sampled from culture after CMV antigen stimulation. The receptors originated from a human donor in good health (CMV status not recorded). Some clones in this sample may be carry-over from other donors' samples.

This clonotype was counted between two and nine times. J is TRBJ2-5 and V is TRBV4-1; possible D gene TRBD1, 5 bases. Germline CDR1 and CDR2: MGHRA and YSYEKL. Trimming stripped 0 bases from V and 2 bases from J, with 10 bases between. CDR3 length equals 15 residues. The CDR3 nucleotides read TGCGCCAGCAGCCAAGAAGGCAGGGCTCAAGAGACCCAGTACTTC. Amino acids: CASSQEGRAQETQYF.

This clonotype was detected many times. This chain links TRBV7-2 with TRBJ1-1; D gene ambiguous. V was pared by 5 bases and J by 7 bases, with 11 bases between. Germline V gives CDR1 SGHTA, CDR2 FQGNSA. The CDR3 has 12 amino acids. The CDR3 reads CASSPPGVEAFF. The CDR3 nucleotides read TGTGCCAGCAGCCCCCCAGGAGTTGAAGCTTTCTTT.

The V call is TRBV4-3, the J call TRBJ2-1; 12 nucleotides align to TRBD2. Trimming took 1 base from V and 6 from J; bases not matched to a gene: 10. The CDR3 spans 18 residues. Per germline, CDR1 LGHNA and CDR2 YSLEER. DNA of the CDR3: TGCGCCAGCAGCCAAGTATCTAGCGGGGGGGCCCCTACCAATGAGCAGTTCTTC. Translation gives CASSQVSSGGAPTNEQFF.

This clonotype was seen many times. The CDR3 region has the DNA TGTGCCAGCAGCTTACTGACATCTGAAGCTTTCTTT. Residues: CASSLLTSEAFF. The V call is TRBV7-2, the J call TRBJ1-1, with unresolved D. This CDR3 has 12 amino acids. CDR1 and CDR2 (germline): SGHTA, FQGNSA. Trimming took off 2 bases at V and 6 bases at J, with 7 bases between the two ends.

The genes are TRBV4-1 and TRBJ1-5, with unresolved D. CDR1 is MGHRA and CDR2 is YSYEKL in the germline V gene. This CDR3 contains 13 residues. With 4 bases removed from V and 10 bases from J, the gap between germline ends came to 14 bases. This chain's CDR3 is CASSLERVEPQHF. The CDR3 DNA sequence: TGCGCCAGCAGCCTCGAGAGGGTGGAACCCCAGCATTTT.

This clonotype was counted only a few times. V usage is TRBV12-3 or TRBV12-4 and J usage is TRBJ2-7, with D possibly TRBD1 on 5 matching bases. Trimming left V 2 bases short and J 5 bases short, with 16 bases between. This CDR3 spans 15 amino acids. The CDR3 loop reads CASSLMSQVVDEQYF. The CDR3, as DNA: TGTGCCAGCAGTTTAATGTCACAGGTCGTCGACGAGCAGTACTTC.

This rearrangement joins TRBV7-6 to TRBJ2-3; 12 bases map to TRBD1. This CDR3 spans 19 amino acids. J lost 4 bases, V lost 0 bases, and 11 bases had no gene match. In germline, CDR1 is SGHVS, CDR2 FNYEAQ. The CDR3 sequence is CASSLAPGTGGEGADTQYF. The CDR3 DNA follows: TGTGCCAGCAGCTTAGCCCCCGGGACAGGGGGCGAGGGCGCAGATACGCAGTATTTT.

The chain is built from TRBV6-5 and TRBJ1-4; D is perhaps TRBD1 (5 bases). The V and J ends lost 8 bases and 8 bases respectively, with 12 bases between them. Germline CDR1 reads MNHEY; CDR2 reads SVGAGI. The CDR3 is made up of 12 amino acids. CDR3 DNA: TGTGCCAGCGGGTTTGGGGCGGAAAAACTGTTTTTT. As protein: CASGFGAEKLFF.

In regard to this clonotype: This may come from a read error, since a much larger clone is one base off. Given the absence of the conserved phenylalanine or tryptophan at the CDR3 end, a read error is likely. This chain uses TRBV7-4 with TRBJ2-3; 7 nucleotides match TRBD1. Germline loops: CDR1 SGHVT, CDR2 SQSDAQ. The CDR3 totals 14 residues. J lost 0 bases, V lost 5 bases, and 2 bases had no gene match. CDR3 sequence (DNA): TGTGCCAGCAGCGGGGACAGAAGCACAGATACGCAGTATTCT. This gives the protein CASSGDRSTDTQYS.

This chain links TRBV27 with TRBJ2-4; D is uncertain. The germline gives CDR1 MNHEY, CDR2 SMNVEV (reference sequence). Deletions cut 0 bases from V and 9 bases from J, with 6 bases between. The CDR3 sequence is 12 residues long. The CDR3 bases are TGTGCCAGCAGTTTATCGGGTACCATTCAGTACTTC. Amino acid sequence: CASSLSGTIQYF.

This clonotype appeared a few times. The chain employs TRBV19 and TRBJ1-1, with D unclear. The V end was cut by 7 bases, the J end by 1 base, with 10 bases between. The CDR3 runs 13 residues. Germline values: CDR1 LNHDA, CDR2 SQIVND (reference sequence). The CDR3 sequence is CASTLTPNTEAFF. In DNA, the CDR3 is TGTGCCAGTACCCTCACCCCGAACACTGAAGCTTTCTTT.

This clonotype was recorded once. The chain combines TRBV9 with TRBJ2-1; 8 bases fit TRBD1. V was clipped by 4 bases and J by 7 bases; unmatched bases: 10. CDR3 length: 15 residues. CDR1 is SGDLS, CDR2 YYNGEE, per germline. Here the CDR3 DNA reads TGTGCCAGCAGCCCTTTTTGGACAGGGAAGAATGAGCAGTTCTTC. Translating gives CASSPFWTGKNEQFF.

The chain links TRBV27 to TRBJ2-7; 9 positions agree with TRBD1. Trimming removed 8 bases from V and 4 bases from J; junction bases left unmatched: 12. CDR3 length: 15 residues. Per germline, CDR1 MNHEY and CDR2 SMNVEV (reference sequence). The CDR3 loop reads CASVKTRDRVYEQYF. CDR3 DNA sequence: TGTGCCAGCGTAAAAACTCGGGACAGGGTTTACGAGCAGTACTTC.

A single count supports this clonotype. The V gene is TRBV28, the J gene TRBJ2-7, with D possibly TRBD1 on 6 matching bases. The CDR3 consists of 14 residues. Trimming pared 5 bases from V and 3 bases from J, leaving 14 bases between. Looked up from germline, CDR1 is MDHEN and CDR2 is SYDVKM. The CDR3 protein is CASSPPGTNYEQYV. CDR3 nucleotide sequence: TGTGCCAGCAGTCCCCCCGGGACAAACTACGAGCAGTACGTC.

About this clonotype itself: One base away lies a much larger clone, so this may be a sequencing read error. The chain couples TRBV7-2 to TRBJ1-2; D gene unclear. The CDR3 covers 12 residues. Trimming took off 6 bases at V and 6 bases at J, with 11 bases between the two ends. CDR1 and CDR2 (germline): SGHTA, FQGNSA. The CDR3 DNA sequence: TGTGCCAGCAGGCGGCCAGATGATGGCTACACCTTC. Encoded protein: CASRRPDDGYTF.

This clonotype was counted only a few times. The rearrangement uses TRBV29-1 and TRBJ1-2; a possible D gene is TRBD1 (5 bases). Per the germline V gene, CDR1 is SQVTM and CDR2 is ANQGSEA. The CDR3 consists of 10 residues. V was trimmed by 2 bases and J by 7 bases, leaving 5 bases between them. CDR3 region: CSVEQGGYTF. The CDR3 nucleotides read TGCAGCGTTGAACAGGGTGGCTACACCTTC.

The rearrangement links TRBV4-1 to TRBJ1-2; 7 nucleotides align to TRBD1. CDR1 and CDR2 from the germline V gene are MGHRA and YSYEKL. CDR3 length equals 15 residues. J lost 8 bases, V lost 0 bases, and 9 bases had no gene match. Here the CDR3 reads CASSQETTQGTGYTF. CDR3 nucleotide sequence: TGCGCCAGCAGCCAAGAGACCACACAGGGGACGGGCTACACCTTC.

The genes are TRBV20-1 and TRBJ2-5, with TRBD1 matching over 7 bases. The CDR3 contains 14 residues. Germline CDR1 DFQATT, CDR2 SNEGSKA (reference sequence). V gave up 1 base and J gave up 1 base; unmatched junction bases: 3. In DNA form, the CDR3 reads TGCAGTGCTAGAGGGGACAGAATCCAAGAGACCCAGTACTTC. This translates into CSARGDRIQETQYF.

The sample holds many counts of this clonotype. This chain connects TRBV7-2 to TRBJ2-1; TRBD2 aligns across 14 bases. Germline trimming cut 5 bases from V and 12 bases from J; bases unmatched to any gene: 12. The CDR3 contains 16 residues. From germline, CDR1 is SGHTA and CDR2 FQGNSA. The CDR3 DNA follows: TGTGCCAGCAGCAGCCCCAGGACTAGCGGGGGGATCGGGCAGTTCTTC. Translation gives CASSSPRTSGGIGQFF.

This clonotype occurred once. At one boundary the junction diverges from the germline segment, which might be a read error. The rearrangement uses TRBV6-5 and TRBJ2-5; maybe TRBD2 (5 bases). The CDR3 runs 14 residues. Germline assignment: CDR1 MNHEY and CDR2 SVGAGI. The CDR3 DNA reads TGTGCCAGTAGTTCTTTTGGGGAGCGGGAGACCCAGTACTTC. Translating gives CASSSFGERETQYF.

The rearrangement links TRBV4-1 to TRBJ1-1; the D is unclear. V lost 1 base to trimming and J lost 2 bases, with 8 bases between them. CDR1 and CDR2 (germline): MGHRA, YSYEKL. The CDR3 length is 14 residues. CDR3 in DNA: TGCGCCAGCAGCCAAGTGAACAGCAACACTGAAGCTTTCTTT. Protein sequence: CASSQVNSNTEAFF.

This clonotype has just a few counts. The rearrangement joins TRBV29-1 to TRBJ1-5, with D perhaps TRBD1 (6 bases). V was trimmed by 6 bases and J by 12 bases, leaving 27 bases between them. Germline assignment: CDR1 SQVTM and CDR2 ANQGSEA. The CDR3 is 15 residues long. The CDR3, as DNA: TGCAGCGTAATAAAAGACAGGAAAGGCGCATTGGTCCAGCATTTT. This encodes CSVIKDRKGALVQHF.

This clonotype has a handful of counts. The chain recombines TRBV6-4 with TRBJ2-1; no reliable D call. Trimming took off 8 bases at V and 0 bases at J, with 14 bases between the two ends. The CDR3 totals 15 residues. Germline V gene lookup returns CDR1 MRHNA and CDR2 SNTAGT. This CDR3 is CASWPSGSSYNEQFF. CDR3 nucleotides: TGTGCCAGCTGGCCTTCCGGTAGCTCCTACAATGAGCAGTTCTTC.

This chain connects TRBV7-8 to TRBJ1-6; a possible D gene is TRBD1 (6 bases). Germline V gene lookup returns CDR1 SGHVS and CDR2 FQNEAQ. Trimming took off 4 bases at V and 10 bases at J, with 14 bases between the two ends. The CDR3 has 14 amino acids. The CDR3 sequence is CASSSDQRGSPLHF. CDR3 DNA sequence: TGTGCCAGCAGCTCGGACCAAAGGGGGTCACCCCTCCACTTT.